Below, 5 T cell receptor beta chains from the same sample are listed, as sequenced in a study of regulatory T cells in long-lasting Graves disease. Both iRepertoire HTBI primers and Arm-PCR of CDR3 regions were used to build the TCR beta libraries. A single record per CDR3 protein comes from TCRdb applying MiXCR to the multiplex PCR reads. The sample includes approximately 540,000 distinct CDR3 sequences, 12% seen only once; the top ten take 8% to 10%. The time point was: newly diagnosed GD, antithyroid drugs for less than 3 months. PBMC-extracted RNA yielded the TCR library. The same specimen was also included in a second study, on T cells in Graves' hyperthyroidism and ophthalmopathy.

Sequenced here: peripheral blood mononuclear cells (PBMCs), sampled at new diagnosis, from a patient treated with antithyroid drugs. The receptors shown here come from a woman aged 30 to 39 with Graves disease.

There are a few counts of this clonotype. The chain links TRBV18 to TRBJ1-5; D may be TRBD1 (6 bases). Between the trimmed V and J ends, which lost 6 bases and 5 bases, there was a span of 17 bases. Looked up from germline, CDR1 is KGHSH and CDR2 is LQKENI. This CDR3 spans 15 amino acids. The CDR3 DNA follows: TGTGCCAGCTCTAAGGAGGGGGGGCGAGATCAGCCCCAGCATTTT. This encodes CASSKEGGRDQPQHF.

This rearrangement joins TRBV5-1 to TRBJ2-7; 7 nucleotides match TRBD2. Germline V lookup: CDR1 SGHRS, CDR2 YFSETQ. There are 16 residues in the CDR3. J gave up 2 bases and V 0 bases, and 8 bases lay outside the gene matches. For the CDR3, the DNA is TGCGCCAGCAGCTTGGCTCTTGGACTAGGCACCTACGAGCAGTACTTC. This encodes CASSLALGLGTYEQYF.

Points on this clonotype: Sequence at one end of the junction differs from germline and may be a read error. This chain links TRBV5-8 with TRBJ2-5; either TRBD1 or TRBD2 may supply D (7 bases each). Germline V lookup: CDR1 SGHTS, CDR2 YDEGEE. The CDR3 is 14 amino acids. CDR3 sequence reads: CASSPGGAEETQYF. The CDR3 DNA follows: TGCGCCAGCAGCCCAGGGGGGGCAGAAGAGACCCAGTACTTC.

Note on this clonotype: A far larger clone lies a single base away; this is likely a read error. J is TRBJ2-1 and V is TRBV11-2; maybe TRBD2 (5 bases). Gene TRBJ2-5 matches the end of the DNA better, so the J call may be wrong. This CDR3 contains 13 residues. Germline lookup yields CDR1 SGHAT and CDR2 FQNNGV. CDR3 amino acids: CASSIDYQGTQYF. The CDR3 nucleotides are TGTGCCAGCAGCATTGACTACCAAGGGACCCAGTACTTC.

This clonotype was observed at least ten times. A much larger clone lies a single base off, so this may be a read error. DNA of the CDR3: TGTGCCAGCAGGGGAGGGAACACTGAAGCTTTCTTT. This encodes CASRGGNTEAFF. The rearrangement uses TRBV6-4 and TRBJ1-1; D is unresolved. The CDR3 runs to 12 residues. Per the germline V gene, CDR1 is MRHNA and CDR2 is SNTAGT. V lost 6 bases, J lost 1 base, and 6 bases lay in between.